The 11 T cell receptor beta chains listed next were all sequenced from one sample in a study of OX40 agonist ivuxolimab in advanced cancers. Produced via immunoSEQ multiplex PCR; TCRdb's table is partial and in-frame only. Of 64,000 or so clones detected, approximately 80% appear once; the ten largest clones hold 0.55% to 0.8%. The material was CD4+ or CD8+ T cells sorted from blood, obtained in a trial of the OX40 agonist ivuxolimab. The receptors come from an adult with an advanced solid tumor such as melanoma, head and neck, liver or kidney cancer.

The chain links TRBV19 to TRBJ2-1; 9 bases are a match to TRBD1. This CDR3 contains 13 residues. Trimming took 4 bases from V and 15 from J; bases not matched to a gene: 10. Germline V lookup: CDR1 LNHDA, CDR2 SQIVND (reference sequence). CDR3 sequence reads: CASSTATGQGTFF. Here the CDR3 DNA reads TGTGCCAGTAGTACCGCAACGGGACAGGGAACGTTCTTC.

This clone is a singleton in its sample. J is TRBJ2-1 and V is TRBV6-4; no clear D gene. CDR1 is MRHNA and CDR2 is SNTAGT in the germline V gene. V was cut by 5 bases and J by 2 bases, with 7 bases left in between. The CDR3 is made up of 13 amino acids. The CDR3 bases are TGTGCCAGCAGTAAGCACGCCTACAATGAGCAGTTCTTC. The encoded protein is CASSKHAYNEQFF.

The CDR3, as DNA: TGTGCCAGCAGCTCGGGCGTCTACCAGATGGAGCAGTTCTTC. Protein product: CASSSGVYQMEQFF. The genes are TRBV7-9 and TRBJ2-1; D not certain. The V end was cut by 4 bases, the J end by 10 bases, with 17 bases between. The CDR3 length is 14 residues. The germline V gene has CDR1 SEHNR and CDR2 FQNEAQ (reference sequence).

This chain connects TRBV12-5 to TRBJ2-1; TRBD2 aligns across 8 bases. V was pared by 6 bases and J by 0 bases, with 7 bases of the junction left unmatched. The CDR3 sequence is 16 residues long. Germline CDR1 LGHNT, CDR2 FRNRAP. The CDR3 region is CASGLRLAISYNEQFF. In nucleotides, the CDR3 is TGTGCTAGTGGCCTCCGACTAGCGATCTCCTACAATGAGCAGTTCTTC.

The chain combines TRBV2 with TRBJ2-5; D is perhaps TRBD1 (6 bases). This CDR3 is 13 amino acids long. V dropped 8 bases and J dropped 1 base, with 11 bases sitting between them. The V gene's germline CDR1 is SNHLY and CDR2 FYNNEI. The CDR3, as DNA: TGTGCCAGCCGTCCCAGGGGCCAAGAGACCCAGTACTTC. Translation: CASRPRGQETQYF.

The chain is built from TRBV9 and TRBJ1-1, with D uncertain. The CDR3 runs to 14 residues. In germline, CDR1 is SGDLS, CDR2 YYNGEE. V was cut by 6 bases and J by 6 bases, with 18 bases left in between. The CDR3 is CASTLGGNEAEAFF. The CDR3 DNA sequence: TGTGCCAGCACCCTAGGAGGTAACGAAGCTGAAGCTTTCTTT.

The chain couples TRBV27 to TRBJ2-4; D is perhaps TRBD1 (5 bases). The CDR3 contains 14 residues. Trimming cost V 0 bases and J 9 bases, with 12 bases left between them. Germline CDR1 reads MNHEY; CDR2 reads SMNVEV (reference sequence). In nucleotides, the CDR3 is TGTGCCAGCAGTTTATCGGCAGGGATGGGCATTCAGTACTTC. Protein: CASSLSAGMGIQYF.

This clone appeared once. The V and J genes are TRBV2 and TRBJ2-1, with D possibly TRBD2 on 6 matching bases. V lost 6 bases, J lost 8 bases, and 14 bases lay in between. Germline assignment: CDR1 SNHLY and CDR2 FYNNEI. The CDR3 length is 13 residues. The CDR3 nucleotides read TGTGCCAGCAGCAAACTAGCAAGGGATGAGCAGTTCTTC. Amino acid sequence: CASSKLARDEQFF.

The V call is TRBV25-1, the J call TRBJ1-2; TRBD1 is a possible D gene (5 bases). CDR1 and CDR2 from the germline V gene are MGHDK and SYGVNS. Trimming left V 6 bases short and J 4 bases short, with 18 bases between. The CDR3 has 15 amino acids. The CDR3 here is CASSENLSGAYGYTF. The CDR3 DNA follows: TGTGCCAGCAGCGAAAACCTCTCCGGGGCCTATGGCTACACCTTC.

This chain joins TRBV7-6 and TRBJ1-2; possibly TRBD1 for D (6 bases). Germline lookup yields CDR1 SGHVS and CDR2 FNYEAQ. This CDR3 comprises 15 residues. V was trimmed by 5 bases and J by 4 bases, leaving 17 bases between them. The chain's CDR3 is CASSQSDRTGYGYTF. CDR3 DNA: TGTGCCAGCAGCCAGTCAGACAGGACCGGCTATGGCTACACCTTC.

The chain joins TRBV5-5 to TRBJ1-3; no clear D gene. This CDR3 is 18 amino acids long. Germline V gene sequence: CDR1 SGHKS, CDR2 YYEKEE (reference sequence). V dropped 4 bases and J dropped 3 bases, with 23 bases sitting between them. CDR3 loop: CASSTTRGGRGYGNTIYF. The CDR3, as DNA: TGTGCCAGCAGCACAACGCGGGGAGGCCGAGGTTATGGAAACACCATATATTTT. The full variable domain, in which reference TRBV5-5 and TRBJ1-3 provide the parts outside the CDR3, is DAGVTQSPTHLIKTRGQQVTLRCSPISGHKSVSWYQQVLGQGPQFIFQYYEKEERGRGNFPDRFSARQFPNYSSELNVNALLLGDSALYLCASSTTRGGRGYGNTIYFGEGSWLTVV.